A single sample is the source of the 29 T cell receptor beta chains below, sequenced in a study of blood T cell repertoires in COVID-19. Libraries were prepared by immunoSEQ multiplex PCR; TCRdb keeps only in-frame clonotypes and omits some of them. This table has about 87,000 clones, around 75% appearing once. The sample comprised peripheral blood. These receptors all come from a woman between 45 and 60 years old with acute or convalescent COVID-19.

The rearrangement links TRBV28 to TRBJ2-3; D might be TRBD1 (6 bases). CDR3 length: 16 amino acids. Germline values: CDR1 MDHEN, CDR2 SYDVKM. The ends were cut back, 5 bases at V and 0 bases at J, with 15 bases in the middle. The CDR3 loop reads CASSPLRGFSTDTQYF. CDR3 coding DNA: TGTGCCAGCAGTCCCCTAAGGGGGTTTAGCACAGATACGCAGTATTTT.

This chain links TRBV18 with TRBJ2-7, with D tentatively TRBD1 (6 bases). CDR1 and CDR2 (germline): KGHSH, LQKENI. The CDR3 is 11 amino acids. The ends were cut back, 4 bases at V and 5 bases at J, with 6 bases in the middle. Here the CDR3 DNA reads TGTGCCAGCTCACAGGGGGACGAGCAGTACTTC. Translated, it gives CASSQGDEQYF. Full variable domain (remainder filled in from reference TRBV18 and TRBJ2-7): NAGVMQNPRHLVRRRGQEARLRCSPMKGHSHVYWYRQLPEEGLKFMVYLQKENIIDESGMPKERFSAEFPKEGPSILRIQQVVRGDSAAYFCASSQGDEQYFGPGTRLTVT.

J is TRBJ2-5 and V is TRBV2, with 13 bases matching TRBD2. From germline, CDR1 is SNHLY and CDR2 FYNNEI. The CDR3 totals 15 residues. Trimming removed 5 bases from V and 2 bases from J; junction bases left unmatched: 2. CDR3 bases: TGTGCCAGCAGTTCACTAGCGGGGGGGCAAGAGACCCAGTACTTC. Translation: CASSSLAGGQETQYF. The full variable domain, in which reference TRBV2 and TRBJ2-5 provide the parts outside the CDR3, is EPEVTQTPSHQVTQMGQEVILRCVPISNHLYFYWYRQILGQKVEFLVSFYNNEISEKSEIFDDQFSVERPDGSNFTLKIRSTKLEDSAMYFCASSSLAGGQETQYFGPGTRLLVL.

The chain employs TRBV20-1 and TRBJ2-1; D is unresolved. Germline CDR1 is DFQATT and CDR2 is SNEGSKA (reference sequence). The CDR3 length is 15 residues. V was trimmed by 3 bases and J by 0 bases, leaving 12 bases between them. For the CDR3, the DNA is TGCAGTGCTAGTTGGCGGCGGAGCTCCTACAATGAGCAGTTCTTC. The encoded protein is CSASWRRSSYNEQFF.

This chain joins TRBV5-4 and TRBJ2-5, with TRBD1 as a possible D gene (5 bases). Trimming removed 4 bases at V and 1 base at J, with 23 bases between. There are 18 residues in the CDR3. The V gene's germline CDR1 is SGHNT and CDR2 YYREEE (reference sequence). DNA for the CDR3: TGTGCCAGCAGCGTTTATTCAGGGTTGGGCACGGTCCAAGAGACCCAGTACTTC. This codes for CASSVYSGLGTVQETQYF.

This clone appeared many times. This chain connects TRBV5-3 to TRBJ2-7; 7 positions match TRBD1. TRBV5-3 has ORF status, its function being uncertain. The CDR3 is made up of 16 amino acids. J was trimmed by 2 bases and V by 4 bases; bases with no gene match: 12. CDR3 DNA sequence: TGTGCCAGAAGCCGCGAAAAAACGGGACAGACCTACGAGCAGTACTTC. Protein: CARSREKTGQTYEQYF.

The V call is TRBV4-2, the J call TRBJ1-4; D not resolved. Between the trimmed V and J ends, which lost 1 base and 8 bases, there was a span of 8 bases. Germline V gene sequence: CDR1 LGHNA, CDR2 YNFKEQ. The CDR3 is made up of 13 amino acids. CDR3 in amino acids: CASSQAGIEKLFF. The CDR3 nucleotides are TGTGCCAGCAGCCAAGCGGGAATAGAAAAACTGTTTTTT.

The chain uses TRBV6-2 or TRBV6-3 and TRBJ2-5; TRBD1 is a possible D gene (6 bases). CDR3 size: 16 residues. Germline CDR1 and CDR2: MNHEY and SVGEGT. The V and J ends lost 6 bases and 4 bases respectively, with 21 bases between them. The CDR3 nucleotides are TGTGCCAGCAGCTTCGACAGGCGCCTCGTTTCAGAGACCCAGTACTTC. Encoded protein: CASSFDRRLVSETQYF.

The chain joins TRBV7-2 to TRBJ2-7; weak D call: TRBD2 (5 bases). Germline lookup yields CDR1 SGHTA and CDR2 FQGNSA. This CDR3 region has 12 residues. V was trimmed by 2 bases and J by 3 bases, leaving 5 bases between them. The CDR3 protein is CASSLTSYEQYF. The DNA for the CDR3 is TGTGCCAGCAGCTTAACTAGCTACGAGCAGTACTTC.

The chain uses TRBV3-1 (or the pseudogene TRBV3-2) and TRBJ1-4; 7 bases are a match to TRBD1. From germline, CDR1 is LGHDT and CDR2 YNNKEL (reference sequence). This CDR3 contains 15 residues. Trimming cost V 1 base and J 6 bases; bases outside gene matches: 5. CDR3 sequence (DNA): TGTGCCAGCAGCCAAGTGGACAGGACCTATGAAAAACTGTTTTTT. Translating gives CASSQVDRTYEKLFF.

This chain uses TRBV11-3 with TRBJ1-4; D ambiguous. From germline, CDR1 is SGHNT and CDR2 YENEEA. The CDR3 sequence is 16 residues long. Deletions cut 4 bases from V and 2 bases from J, with 14 bases between. Written as DNA, the CDR3 is TGTGCCAGCAGCTACCCCCTGCGGTACACTAATGAAAAACTGTTTTTT. It encodes CASSYPLRYTNEKLFF.

CDR3 protein: CASSTPGRNYGYTF. For the CDR3, the DNA is TGTGCCAGCAGCACGCCGGGGAGAAACTATGGCTACACCTTC. The rearrangement joins TRBV6-2 or TRBV6-3 to TRBJ1-2; D not certain. The CDR3 has 14 residues. Germline V lookup: CDR1 MNHEY, CDR2 SVGEGT. V gave up 6 bases and J gave up 2 bases, with 13 bases separating them.

The chain joins TRBV15 to TRBJ2-5; possible D gene TRBD2, 5 bases. The V end was cut by 2 bases, the J end by 5 bases, with 18 bases between. The CDR3 contains 16 residues. Germline V gene data show CDR1 as LNHNV and CDR2 as YYDKDF (reference sequence). CDR3 DNA: TGTGCCACCAGCAGACCAACCTTAGGGCGGGCGGAGACCCAGTACTTC. This codes for CATSRPTLGRAETQYF. Combining the CDR3 with reference TRBV15 and TRBJ2-5 gives the whole variable domain DAMVIQNPRYQVTQFGKPVTLSCSQTLNHNVMYWYQQKSSQAPKLLFHYYDKDFNNEADTPDNFQSRRPNTSFCFLDIRSPGLGDTAMYLCATSRPTLGRAETQYFGPGTRLLVL.

The genes are TRBV11-2 and TRBJ1-5, with a weak D call TRBD1 (5 bases). This CDR3 has 15 amino acids. With 0 bases removed from V and 4 bases from J, the gap between germline ends came to 10 bases. The V gene's germline CDR1 is SGHAT and CDR2 FQNNGV. CDR3 sequence: CASSLDPGRNQPQHF. The CDR3 DNA reads as TGTGCCAGCAGCTTAGATCCAGGGCGGAATCAGCCCCAGCATTTT.

The chain carries TRBV6-1 and TRBJ1-5; weak D call: TRBD1 (5 bases). Looked up from germline, CDR1 is MNHNS and CDR2 is SASEGT. V shed 2 bases and J shed 2 bases, with 13 bases lying between them. The CDR3 loop spans 16 amino acids. The CDR3 DNA is TGTGCCAGCAGTGAACTGGGGGGGTTCGGCAATCAGCCCCAGCATTTT. Its protein product is CASSELGGFGNQPQHF.

The chain links TRBV12-3 or TRBV12-4 to TRBJ1-1, with a weak D call TRBD1 (5 bases). CDR3 length equals 11 residues. Trimming stripped 7 bases from V and 4 bases from J, with 7 bases between. The CDR3 nucleotides read TGTGCCAGCACCGGGGGCACTGAAGCTTTCTTT. Encoded protein: CASTGGTEAFF.

The genes are TRBV5-5 and TRBJ2-7; 7 nucleotides match TRBD1. Germline V gives CDR1 SGHKS, CDR2 YYEKEE (reference sequence). This CDR3 has 14 residues. V gave up 4 bases and J gave up 4 bases; unmatched junction bases: 8. This chain's CDR3 is CASSLIGGSYEQYF. The CDR3 DNA follows: TGTGCCAGCAGCCTCATAGGGGGCTCATACGAGCAGTACTTC.

This clone was recorded a few times. V gene TRBV28 combines with J gene TRBJ1-6; a possible D gene is TRBD1 (6 bases). Germline CDR1 is MDHEN and CDR2 is SYDVKM. The CDR3 has 17 amino acids. Trimming took 3 bases from V and 7 from J, leaving 19 bases between them. The CDR3 spells CASSLGRGVGFNSPLHF. The CDR3 DNA reads as TGTGCCAGCAGTTTGGGCAGGGGAGTAGGATTCAATTCACCCCTCCACTTT. Complete variable domain (other parts from reference TRBV28 and TRBJ1-6): DVKVTQSSRYLVKRTGEKVFLECVQDMDHENMFWYRQDPGLGLRLIYFSYDVKMKEKGDIPEGYSVSREKKERFSLILESASTNQTSMYLCASSLGRGVGFNSPLHFGNGTRLTVT.

The chain combines TRBV27 with TRBJ2-5, with 13 bases fitting TRBD2. Germline values: CDR1 MNHEY, CDR2 SMNVEV (reference sequence). V gave up 7 bases and J gave up 2 bases; unmatched junction bases: 13. CDR3 length equals 18 residues. CDR3 in amino acids: CASTRSGTSGVGQETQYF. For the CDR3, the DNA is TGTGCCAGCACCAGATCCGGGACTAGCGGGGTTGGGCAAGAGACCCAGTACTTC.

This chain links TRBV5-6 with TRBJ2-7; a possible D gene is TRBD2 (6 bases). Per the germline V gene, CDR1 is SGHDT and CDR2 is YYEEEE. The CDR3 runs 13 residues. The V end lost 3 bases, the J end lost 0 bases, and 7 bases lay between the germline ends. The CDR3, as DNA: TGTGCCAGCAGCTCGGACTACTCCTACGAGCAGTACTTC. Its protein product is CASSSDYSYEQYF.

In nucleotides, the CDR3 is TGTGCCTGGACCGGGTTAGCCAAAAACATTCAGTACTTC. Translating it yields CAWTGLAKNIQYF. This chain connects TRBV30 to TRBJ2-4; D is uncertain. The germline V gene has CDR1 GTSNPN and CDR2 SVGIG (reference sequence). Trimming cost V 4 bases and J 0 bases, with 7 bases left between them. This CDR3 is 13 amino acids long.

The rearrangement uses TRBV27 and TRBJ2-5; D may be TRBD2 (5 bases). CDR1 is MNHEY and CDR2 is SMNVEV in the germline V gene (reference sequence). V was pared by 2 bases and J by 5 bases, with 21 bases between. The CDR3 is made up of 17 amino acids. CDR3 amino acids: CASSLLSASPRWETQYF. In DNA form, the CDR3 reads TGTGCCAGCAGTTTACTCTCGGCTAGCCCTAGGTGGGAGACCCAGTACTTC.

This chain connects TRBV18 to TRBJ1-5; D is perhaps TRBD1 (5 bases). The CDR3 is made up of 14 amino acids. V lost 2 bases and J lost 6, with 11 bases in between. Germline V gene sequence: CDR1 KGHSH, CDR2 LQKENI. The CDR3, as DNA: TGTGCCAGCTCACCATCGGGAGGGGTTCAGCCCCAGCATTTT. Its protein is CASSPSGGVQPQHF.

This clone was counted only a few times. The V call is TRBV27, the J call TRBJ2-7, with a possible D match to TRBD2 (6 bases). Trimming cost V 8 bases and J 3 bases, with 14 bases left between them. CDR1 is MNHEY and CDR2 is SMNVEV in the germline V gene (reference sequence). CDR3 length: 13 residues. The CDR3 DNA reads as TGTGCCAGCGGGCGGGGCAGTAGCTACGAGCAGTACTTC. It is translated as CASGRGSSYEQYF.

The chain is built from TRBV19 and TRBJ1-6, with D tentatively TRBD1 (5 bases). The CDR3 length is 12 residues. CDR1 LNHDA and CDR2 SQIVND come from the germline V gene (reference sequence). The V and J ends lost 6 bases and 7 bases respectively, with 7 bases between them. Here the CDR3 reads CASSPGNSPLHF. As DNA, the CDR3 is TGTGCCAGTAGCCCAGGGAATTCACCCCTCCACTTT. The entire variable domain, with the rest obtained from reference TRBV19 and TRBJ1-6, is as follows: DGGITQSPKYLFRKEGQNVTLSCEQNLNHDAMYWYRQDPGQGLRLIYYSQIVNDFQKGDIAEGYSVSREKKESFPLTVTSAQKNPTAFYLCASSPGNSPLHFGNGTRLTVT.

The CDR3 spells CASSIVRTTNYGYTF. The CDR3 region has the DNA TGTGCCAGTAGTATAGTCAGGACTACTAACTATGGCTACACCTTC. This rearrangement joins TRBV19 to TRBJ1-2; D not certain. V was shortened by 1 base and J by 0 bases, with 9 bases between the two germline ends. The CDR3 totals 15 residues. The germline V gene has CDR1 LNHDA and CDR2 SQIVND (reference sequence). Filled out from reference TRBV19 and TRBJ1-2, the complete variable domain reads DGGITQSPKYLFRKEGQNVTLSCEQNLNHDAMYWYRQDPGQGLRLIYYSQIVNDFQKGDIAEGYSVSREKKESFPLTVTSAQKNPTAFYLCASSIVRTTNYGYTFGSGTRLTVV.

The V and J genes are TRBV2 and TRBJ2-1, with 9 positions matching TRBD2. The trim removed 7 bases at V and 5 bases at J, leaving 9 bases unmatched. This CDR3 has 15 residues. Germline V gene lookup returns CDR1 SNHLY and CDR2 FYNNEI. CDR3 nucleotide sequence: TGTGCCAGCAAGGGGCGCAGCGGGGGGAACAATGAGCAGTTCTTC. Encoded protein: CASKGRSGGNNEQFF. The complete variable domain, with remaining parts taken from reference TRBV2 and TRBJ2-1, reads EPEVTQTPSHQVTQMGQEVILRCVPISNHLYFYWYRQILGQKVEFLVSFYNNEISEKSEIFDDQFSVERPDGSNFTLKIRSTKLEDSAMYFCASKGRSGGNNEQFFGPGTRLTVL.

This clone was detected a few times. V gene TRBV19 combines with J gene TRBJ1-1; a possible D gene is TRBD1 (5 bases). Deletions cut 5 bases from V and 1 base from J, with 11 bases between. CDR3 size: 14 residues. CDR1 and CDR2 from the germline V gene are LNHDA and SQIVND (reference sequence). The CDR3 region is CASSFRTSNTEAFF. The CDR3, as DNA: TGTGCCAGTAGTTTTCGGACATCGAACACTGAAGCTTTCTTT.

This chain joins TRBV10-3 and TRBJ1-6; D is undetermined. Germline V gene lookup returns CDR1 ENHRY and CDR2 SYGVKD. The CDR3 sequence is 13 residues long. Trimming removed 10 bases at V and 3 bases at J, with 10 bases between. CDR3 residues: CATSRDYNSPLHF. The CDR3, as DNA: TGTGCCACCTCACGGGACTATAATTCACCCCTCCACTTT.